These 12 T cell receptor beta chains share one sample of origin, sequenced in a study of fetal regulatory T cell absence and autoimmunity. The data were produced by immunoSEQ multiplex PCR, yet TCRdb's version contains in-frame clones alone and is incomplete. The repertoire holds about 46,000 clones, with about four fifths as singletons. Material: cord blood. The receptor source for this set is a newborn boy with IPEX syndrome.

V and J are TRBV7-6 and TRBJ1-2; D possibly corresponds to TRBD1 (6 bases). The germline V gene encodes CDR1 SGHVS and CDR2 FNYEAQ. The CDR3 is made up of 16 amino acids. V was shortened by 5 bases and J by 8 bases, with 24 bases between the two germline ends. CDR3 sequence: CASSLYAVGGAGGYTF. The CDR3 bases are TGTGCCAGCAGCCTATACGCCGTCGGGGGGGCTGGGGGCTACACCTTC.

The chain uses TRBV4-1 and TRBJ1-6; D unresolved. This CDR3 has 15 amino acids. The V gene lost 3 bases and the J gene lost 1 base, with 7 bases spanning the gap. Germline CDR1 reads MGHRA; CDR2 reads YSYEKL. In DNA, the CDR3 is TGCGCCAGCAGCCAGCGGGGATCCTATAATTCACCCCTCCACTTT. It specifies CASSQRGSYNSPLHF.

J is TRBJ2-1 and V is TRBV7-2; 7 bases agree with TRBD2. The germline V gene has CDR1 SGHTA and CDR2 FQGNSA. V dropped 3 bases and J dropped 4; count of bases not matched to a gene: 6. The CDR3 length is 15 residues. The DNA for the CDR3 is TGTGCCAGCAGCTTTGGCGGGGGTCCTTACAATGAGCAGTTCTTC. It yields the protein CASSFGGGPYNEQFF.

The J gene is TRBJ2-3, the V gene TRBV15; 7 bases are shared with TRBD1. The junction had 2 bases not matched to a gene; V was cut back by 4 bases and J by 1 base. The germline V gene has CDR1 LNHNV and CDR2 YYDKDF (reference sequence). CDR3 size: 14 residues. CDR3 amino acids: CATSTDRGTDTQYF. The CDR3 region has the DNA TGTGCCACCAGCACCGACAGGGGCACAGATACGCAGTATTTT.

V gene TRBV6-5 combines with J gene TRBJ2-5, with 8 positions matching TRBD2. The V gene end was trimmed by 0 bases and the J gene end by 2 bases; junction bases not matched to a gene: 2. CDR3 length: 15 residues. CDR1 MNHEY and CDR2 SVGAGI come from the germline V gene. The CDR3 DNA is TGTGCCAGCAGTTACTCGTCTAGCGGGCAAGAGACCCAGTACTTC. Translation gives CASSYSSSGQETQYF.

This clone was seen a handful of times. The chain links TRBV4-1 to TRBJ1-2; no definite D call. Germline V gene lookup returns CDR1 MGHRA and CDR2 YSYEKL. Trimming left V 1 base short and J 5 bases short, with 5 bases between. This CDR3 has 12 residues. CDR3 protein: CASSQGQYGYTF. The CDR3 region has the DNA TGCGCCAGCAGCCAAGGACAATATGGCTACACCTTC.

The chain carries TRBV5-1 and TRBJ2-7, with 7 positions matching TRBD2. CDR3 length: 13 amino acids. With 7 bases clipped from V and 4 bases from J, the junction kept 8 bases outside the gene matches. The germline V gene encodes CDR1 SGHRS and CDR2 YFSETQ. This chain's CDR3 is CASAMGGRYEQYF. The CDR3 DNA is TGCGCCAGCGCGATGGGCGGGAGATACGAGCAGTACTTC.

The chain employs TRBV9 and TRBJ1-5; a possible D gene is TRBD1 (5 bases). The CDR3 length is 14 residues. CDR1 is SGDLS and CDR2 is YYNGEE in the germline V gene. Trimming took off 4 bases at V and 5 bases at J, with 13 bases between the two ends. The CDR3 sequence: CASSLQGGDQPQHF. CDR3 sequence (DNA): TGTGCCAGCAGCCTTCAGGGAGGCGATCAGCCCCAGCATTTT.

V is TRBV5-4 and J is TRBJ1-1; maybe TRBD1 (6 bases). Germline CDR1 is SGHNT and CDR2 is YYREEE (reference sequence). The V gene lost 0 bases and the J gene lost 4 bases, with 16 bases spanning the gap. This CDR3 spans 16 amino acids. The CDR3 nucleotides are TGTGCCAGCAGCTTGGAGGGGGGTGGGACCCTCACTGAAGCTTTCTTT. Translated, it gives CASSLEGGGTLTEAFF.

The V call is TRBV10-2, the J call TRBJ2-3; D unresolved. The CDR3 extends over 14 amino acids. The V end lost 6 bases, the J end lost 0 bases, and 10 bases lay between the germline ends. CDR1 WSHSY and CDR2 SAAADI come from the germline V gene. The CDR3 DNA reads TGCGCCAGCAGAGTAGTGCCGAGCACAGATACGCAGTATTTT. Translation gives CASRVVPSTDTQYF.

In its sample, this clone was seen a few times. The chain recombines TRBV20-1 with TRBJ1-1; D is unclear. V lost 6 bases, J lost 5 bases, and 10 bases lay in between. Germline CDR1 reads DFQATT; CDR2 reads SNEGSKA (reference sequence). The CDR3 runs 11 residues. The CDR3 sequence is CSAERGTEAFF. The CDR3 DNA is TGCAGTGCCGAAAGAGGGACTGAAGCTTTCTTT.

This rearrangement joins TRBV6-5 to TRBJ2-3; D remains unclear. Germline lookup yields CDR1 MNHEY and CDR2 SVGAGI. The CDR3 sequence is 10 residues long. Trimming stripped 8 bases from V and 3 bases from J, with 3 bases between. The CDR3 region has the DNA TGTGCCAGCTATACAGATACGCAGTATTTT. As protein: CASYTDTQYF.